One and the same sample provided the 7 T cell receptor beta chains below, sequenced in a study of T cell responses to AZD1222 COVID-19 vaccine. The method was immunoSEQ multiplex PCR; TCRdb's version includes in-frame clones alone and lacks a portion of them. The sample lists fewer than 120,000 clones; about 94% were seen once. The sequences come from peripheral blood, collected 28 days after the second AZD1222 dose. The receptors stem from an adult who received the AZD1222 COVID-19 vaccine.

CDR3 protein: CASSLLGLSGNTIYF. In nucleotides, the CDR3 is TGTGCCAGTAGTTTGCTGGGCCTCTCTGGAAACACCATATATTTT. The chain employs TRBV19 and TRBJ1-3; D not certain. Between the trimmed V and J ends, which lost 5 bases and 0 bases, there was a span of 11 bases. The CDR3 consists of 15 residues. Germline-derived CDR1 and CDR2 are LNHDA and SQIVND (reference sequence).

V usage is TRBV5-8 and J usage is TRBJ1-1; no clear D. Germline lookup yields CDR1 SGHTS and CDR2 YDEGEE. The V end lost 2 bases, the J end lost 3 bases, and 5 bases lay between the germline ends. The CDR3 is 12 amino acids. The CDR3 DNA reads as TGTGCCAGCAGCTTTACGTACACTGAAGCTTTCTTT. Translating it yields CASSFTYTEAFF.

The chain recombines TRBV2 with TRBJ1-2; D call uncertain. Germline values: CDR1 SNHLY, CDR2 FYNNEI. This CDR3 is built from 12 residues. The V and J ends lost 6 bases and 8 bases respectively, with 13 bases between them. CDR3 loop: CASSIQNRGYTF. As DNA, the CDR3 is TGTGCCAGCAGCATACAGAATAGGGGCTACACCTTC.

The V call is TRBV28, the J call TRBJ2-3; D call uncertain. Trimming took 7 bases from V and 2 from J, leaving 10 bases between them. This CDR3 contains 13 residues. Germline V gene data show CDR1 as MDHEN and CDR2 as SYDVKM. The CDR3 sequence is CASTRLPTDTQYF. The CDR3 bases are TGTGCCAGCACCAGATTACCCACAGATACGCAGTATTTT.

The chain couples TRBV6-6 to TRBJ2-3; a weak D match, TRBD1 (5 bases). V lost 5 bases and J lost 6, with 18 bases in between. The CDR3 sequence is 15 residues long. Germline-derived CDR1 and CDR2 are MNHNY and SVGAGI (reference sequence). CDR3 residues: CASSPLPTAYDTQYF. The CDR3 DNA reads as TGTGCCAGCAGTCCCTTACCGACAGCGTATGATACGCAGTATTTT.

The genes are TRBV7-4 and TRBJ1-5; D might be TRBD1 (5 bases). There are 18 residues in the CDR3. Germline CDR1 SGHVT, CDR2 SQSDAQ. The V gene lost 5 bases and the J gene lost 4 bases, with 24 bases spanning the gap. The CDR3 sequence is CASSVNPLGGEINQPQHF. CDR3 nucleotide sequence: TGTGCCAGCAGCGTTAATCCCCTCGGGGGAGAAATTAATCAGCCCCAGCATTTT.

The gene calls are TRBV18 and TRBJ1-1, with D perhaps TRBD1 (5 bases). Germline CDR1 KGHSH, CDR2 LQKENI. Trimming took 6 bases from V and 5 from J, leaving 16 bases between them. This CDR3 is 14 amino acids long. CDR3 bases: TGTGCCAGCTCCCCCGAAGGGGTGGGGACTGAAGCTTTCTTT. This sequence encodes CASSPEGVGTEAFF.